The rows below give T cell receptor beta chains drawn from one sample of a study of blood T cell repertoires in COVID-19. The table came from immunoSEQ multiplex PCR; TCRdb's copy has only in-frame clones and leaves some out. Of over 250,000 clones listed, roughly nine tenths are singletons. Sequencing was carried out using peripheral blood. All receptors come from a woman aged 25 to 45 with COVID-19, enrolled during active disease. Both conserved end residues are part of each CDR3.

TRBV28 CASSLGGRDLWSNQPQHF
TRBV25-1 CASSKLTGLNTEAFF
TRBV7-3 CASSSRGGLSTGELFF
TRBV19 CATLAGQGLNTGELFF
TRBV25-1 CASSAGLNGYTF
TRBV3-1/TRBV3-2 CASSQVRGDTQYF
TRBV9 CASSVIPSADTQYF
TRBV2 CASSVTEEKLFF
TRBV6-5 CASRAGQGLGYTF
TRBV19 CASSMERGKLFF
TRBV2 CASSARGLAGGPRDEQYF
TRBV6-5 CASSYSRGAGRNEQYF
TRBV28 CASTDRHNQPQHF
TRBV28 CASKQGGVGEKLFF
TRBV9 CASSVSQGGTEAFF
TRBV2 CACGVAGIWDNEQFF
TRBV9 CASSVRPLRLAGGLKVNEQFF
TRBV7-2 CASSLDRTGIYGYTF
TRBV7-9 CASTGTSLSEQYF
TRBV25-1 CASSVNNEQFF
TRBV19 CASSLLGQMNTEAFF
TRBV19 CASSLTGVADTQYF
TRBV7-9 CASSLAGGVQPQHF
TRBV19 CASTPSGQNYGYTF
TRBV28 CASSLGMTGPYSNQPQHF
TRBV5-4 CASSLEQGAFVGGYTF
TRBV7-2 CASSLGGAGELFF
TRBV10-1 CASSQQGIGYNEQFF
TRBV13 CASSLGWGAANTGELFF
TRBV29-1 CSVEEGAGGPPFF
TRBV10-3 CAIYREGPLGNEQFF
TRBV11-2 CASSSGTGADTEAFF
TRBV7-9 CASSLGDSYGYTF
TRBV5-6 CASSLAIGGSYNEQFF
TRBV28 CASSVRQGKNTEAFF
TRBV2 CASTSLLLAGAFSGANVLTF
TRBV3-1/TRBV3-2 CASSQVPPWRGTDTQYF
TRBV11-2 CASSLEEGFGYEQYF
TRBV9 CASSVAGRGATGELFF
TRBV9 CASSPSGRAVDTQYF
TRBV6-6 CASSSSFGSQETQYF
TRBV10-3 CAISQATGRGNTIYF
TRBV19 CASSIGRTYNEKLFF
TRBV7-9 CASSHRGSEQYF
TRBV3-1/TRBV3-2 CASSQSGLAGGPGTGELFF
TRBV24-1 CATSDPALAAINEQFF
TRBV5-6 CASSLVENYGYTF
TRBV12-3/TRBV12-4 CASSLRGNTEAFF
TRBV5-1 CASSLVRGGNEKLFF
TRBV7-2 CASSLDGTSGTTGELFF
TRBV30 CAWSAPTGLGNQPQHF
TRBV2 CASSEWGSVNQPQHF
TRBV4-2 CASSQGEPGVHEQYF
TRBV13 CASSLGRRDEQYF
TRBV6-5 CASSQQGRTEAFF
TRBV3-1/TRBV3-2 CASSQDAGITGTQYF